Given below is one TCR beta chain in context. How the authors handled the data: The assay estimated nucleated cells by amplifying reference gene primers. TCRdb keeps only in-frame clones here, not all; method: immunoSEQ multiplex PCR. V and J calls and clone size follow that table, whereas D and trimming were derived from the DNA. This table has more than 85,000 clones, over 75% appearing once. CDR3 length: 13 amino acids. From germline, CDR1 is LNHDA and CDR2 SQIVND (reference sequence). Trimming removed 6 bases at V and 4 bases at J, with 13 bases between. The sample comes from a study of blood T cell repertoires in COVID-19. Study information: From the United States, Italy and Spain came samples of acute and convalescent COVID-19. PBMCs, B-cell-depleted T cells, or T cells provided the cDNA or gDNA that made up the material.

The sequence came from a man in his fifties with acute or convalescent COVID-19. The sequenced sample was peripheral blood. This chain joins TRBV19 and TRBJ2-7, with D possibly matching TRBD2 (5 bases). The DNA of the CDR3 is TGTGCCAGTAGGTCGCTAGCAAGTTACGAGCAGTACTTC. As protein: CASRSLASYEQYF.